The rows below give T cell receptor beta chains drawn from one sample of a study of shared clonotypes between healthy human individuals. Here immunoSEQ multiplex PCR was the method, and the copy in TCRdb shows in-frame clones only, minus some. This table holds 900,000 to 1,200,000 clones, approximately 80% found once. Sequenced input: memory CD4+ T cells from PBMCs. The source of these receptors is a man aged 18-30 years in good health. Some clones in this sample may be carry-over from other donors' samples. CDR3s include the opening cysteine and the closing phenylalanine or tryptophan. D genes are given only for firm matches. Some rows mark clone size as missing; the rest say once, few, many or name a class of expanded clone.

j_call d_call v_call clone_size cdr3_aa cdr3_nt
TRBJ2-2 - TRBV6-6 - CASRRDLNTGELFF TGTGCCAGCAGGCGCGATTTGAACACCGGGGAGCTGTTTTTT
TRBJ1-4 - TRBV11-2 - CASSLDRVGGEKLFF TGTGCCAGCAGCTTAGATCGGGTGGGGGGTGAAAAACTGTTTTTT
TRBJ1-1 - TRBV5-1 few CASSLEGHTGTEAFF TGCGCCAGCAGCTTGGAAGGGCATACGGGGACTGAAGCTTTCTTT
TRBJ1-5 TRBD1 TRBV4-1 few CASSQQGGRGGNNQPQHF TGCGCCAGCAGCCAGCAGGGGGGAAGAGGGGGAAATAATCAGCCCCAGCATTTT
TRBJ2-3 - TRBV5-4 - CASSLAAGSTDTQYF TGTGCCAGCAGCTTAGCGGCAGGTAGCACAGATACGCAGTATTTT
TRBJ2-7 TRBD1 TRBV4-2 - CASSQATGTLHEQYF TGTGCCAGCAGCCAGGCGACAGGGACGTTACACGAGCAGTACTTC
TRBJ2-1 - TRBV6-1 - CASSEKRYGRDEQFF TGTGCCAGCAGTGAAAAGAGGTACGGGCGGGATGAGCAGTTCTTC
TRBJ2-4 TRBD1 TRBV4-2 - CASSPGQGEGNIQYF TGTGCCAGCAGCCCGGGACAGGGTGAGGGAAACATTCAGTACTTC
TRBJ2-7 - TRBV27 - CASSQLKRTDDVGQYF TGTGCCAGCAGTCAGCTAAAACGGACCGACGACGTGGGGCAGTACTTC
TRBJ1-1 TRBD1 TRBV2 many CASSGFTPGTGSEAFF TGTGCCAGCAGTGGGTTTACTCCCGGGACAGGGAGTGAAGCTTTCTTT
TRBJ1-4 - TRBV28 - CASSPEEEKLFF TGTGCCAGCAGTCCGGAGGAAGAAAAACTGTTTTTT
TRBJ1-5 - TRBV19 - CASRTPTVSGNQPQHF TGTGCCAGTAGGACCCCGACTGTGTCGGGCAATCAGCCCCAGCATTTT
TRBJ1-4 - TRBV29-1 few CSAEKFGTDTPDEKLFF TGCAGCGCCGAAAAGTTTGGGACCGATACTCCAGATGAAAAACTGTTTTTT
TRBJ2-7 TRBD1 TRBV27 - CASSLLGTGIYEQYF TGTGCCAGCAGTTTATTAGGGACAGGGATCTACGAGCAGTACTTC
TRBJ1-1 TRBD1 TRBV14 many CASSQRTGENTEAFF TGTGCCAGCAGCCAACGGACAGGGGAAAACACTGAAGCTTTCTTT
TRBJ2-3 - TRBV20-1 - CSAPDRDTQYF TGCAGTGCTCCCGACAGAGATACGCAGTATTTT